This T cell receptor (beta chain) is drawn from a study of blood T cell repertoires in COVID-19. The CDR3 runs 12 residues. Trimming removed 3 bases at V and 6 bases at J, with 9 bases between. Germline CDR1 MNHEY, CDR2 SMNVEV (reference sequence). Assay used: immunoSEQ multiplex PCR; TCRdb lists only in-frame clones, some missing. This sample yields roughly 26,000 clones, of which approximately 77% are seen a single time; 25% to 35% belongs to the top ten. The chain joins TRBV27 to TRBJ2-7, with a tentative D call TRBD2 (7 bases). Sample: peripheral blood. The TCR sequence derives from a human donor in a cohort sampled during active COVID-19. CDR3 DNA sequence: TGTGCCAGCAGTTTTCGGGGGGCCGAGCAGTACTTC. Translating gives CASSFRGAEQYF.